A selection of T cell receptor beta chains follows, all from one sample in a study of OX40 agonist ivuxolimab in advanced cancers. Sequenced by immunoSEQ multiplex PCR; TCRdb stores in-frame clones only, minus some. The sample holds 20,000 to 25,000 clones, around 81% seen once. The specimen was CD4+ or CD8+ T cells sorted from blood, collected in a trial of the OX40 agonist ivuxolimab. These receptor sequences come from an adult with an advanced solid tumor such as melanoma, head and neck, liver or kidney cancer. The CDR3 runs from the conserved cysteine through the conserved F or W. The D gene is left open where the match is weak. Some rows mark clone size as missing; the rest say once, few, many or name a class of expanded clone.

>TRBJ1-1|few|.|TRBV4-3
CASSQDLGSAEAFF
TGCGCCAGCAGCCAAGACCTCGGCAGCGCTGAAGCTTTCTTT
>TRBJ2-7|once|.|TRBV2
CASSENYEQYF
TGTGCCAGCAGCGAAAATTACGAGCAGTACTTC
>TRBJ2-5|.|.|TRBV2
CASSEALNGRTQETQYF
TGTGCCAGCAGTGAAGCGCTAAACGGCAGGACCCAAGAGACCCAGTACTTC
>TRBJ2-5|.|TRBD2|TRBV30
CAWSFLAGPQYF
TGTGCCTGGAGTTTTCTAGCGGGGCCCCAGTACTTC
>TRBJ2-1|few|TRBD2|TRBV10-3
CAISHPGTSGRADGYEQFF
TGTGCCATCAGTCACCCTGGGACTAGCGGGAGGGCCGATGGGTATGAGCAGTTCTTC
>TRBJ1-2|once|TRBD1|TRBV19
CASSISILGTDYNYGYTF
TGTGCCAGTAGTATATCTATCCTCGGGACAGATTATAACTATGGCTACACCTTC
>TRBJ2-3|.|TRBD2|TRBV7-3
CASSLTGGSTDTQYF
TGTGCCAGCAGCTTAACGGGAGGGTCCACAGATACGCAGTATTTT
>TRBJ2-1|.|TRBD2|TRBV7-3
CASSLMGTSGRTEQFF
TGTGCCAGCAGCTTAATGGGGACTAGCGGGAGAACTGAGCAGTTCTTC
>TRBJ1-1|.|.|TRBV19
CASSISMNTEAFF
TGTGCCAGTAGTATATCTATGAACACTGAAGCTTTCTTT
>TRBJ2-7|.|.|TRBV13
CASSPPGSGAYEQYF
TGTGCCAGCAGCCCTCCGGGTAGCGGAGCCTACGAGCAGTACTTC
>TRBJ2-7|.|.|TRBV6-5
CASSFTNEQYF
TGTGCCAGCAGTTTCACTAACGAGCAGTACTTC
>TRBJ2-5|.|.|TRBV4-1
CASSTSQGAETQYF
TGCGCCAGCAGCACATCACAGGGTGCGGAGACCCAGTACTTC
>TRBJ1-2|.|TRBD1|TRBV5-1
CASSAGTAYGYTF
TGCGCCAGCAGCGCAGGGACAGCCTATGGCTACACCTTC
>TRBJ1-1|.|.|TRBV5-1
CASRLRDFLTEAFF
TGCGCCAGCCGACTAAGGGATTTTTTAACTGAAGCTTTCTTT
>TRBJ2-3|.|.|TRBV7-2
CASSLAGGTDTQYF
TGTGCCAGCAGCTTAGCAGGGGGCACAGATACGCAGTATTTT
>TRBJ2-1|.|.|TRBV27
CASTRRGVVLEQFF
TGTGCCAGCACCCGTCGCGGGGTGGTCCTTGAGCAGTTCTTC
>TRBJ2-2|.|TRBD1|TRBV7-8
CATPGQGAIGELFF
TGTGCCACCCCGGGGCAGGGGGCGATCGGGGAGCTGTTTTTT
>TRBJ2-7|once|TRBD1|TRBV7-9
CASSTLRQGSSYEQYF
TGTGCCAGCAGCACCCTAAGACAGGGTTCCTCCTACGAGCAGTACTTC
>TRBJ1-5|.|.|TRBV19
CASVAAQGWNQPQHF
TGTGCCAGCGTGGCGGCACAGGGATGGAATCAGCCCCAGCATTTT
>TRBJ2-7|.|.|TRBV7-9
CASSPQGQVSYEQYF
TGTGCCAGCAGCCCCCAAGGCCAGGTCTCCTACGAGCAGTACTTC
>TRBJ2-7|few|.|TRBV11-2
CASSFGWGHYEQYF
TGTGCCAGCAGCTTCGGTTGGGGGCACTACGAGCAGTACTTC
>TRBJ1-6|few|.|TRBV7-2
CASSRNPRVTYNSPLHF
TGTGCCAGCAGCCGTAATCCGAGGGTGACCTATAATTCACCCCTCCACTTT
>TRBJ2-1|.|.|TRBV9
CASSSQSYNEQFF
TGTGCCAGCAGTTCCCAATCCTACAATGAGCAGTTCTTC
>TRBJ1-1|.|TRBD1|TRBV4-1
CASSLGQGNTEAFF
TGCGCCAGCAGCCTGGGACAGGGAAACACTGAAGCTTTCTTT
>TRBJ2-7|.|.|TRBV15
CATRGHTYEQYF
TGTGCCACCCGGGGACATACCTACGAGCAGTACTTC